Each of the 12 T cell receptor beta chains below was sequenced from the same sample in a study of regulatory T cells in long-lasting Graves disease. Regarding time point: persistent/refractory GD, antithyroid drugs over 5 years with positive TRAb. The TCR library was prepared using RNA isolated from PBMCs. Arm-PCR of CDR3 regions with iRepertoire HTBI primers generated TCR beta libraries. In TCRdb, the multiplex PCR reads were re-called with MiXCR into one record per CDR3 protein. The sample carries 350,000 to 450,000 distinct CDR3 sequences, 20% to 25% recorded once. The sample here was peripheral blood mononuclear cells (PBMCs), taken when the disease was refractory, from a patient treated with antithyroid drugs. Receptors were obtained from a female donor with Graves disease.

About this clonotype itself: This sequence may be a read error, since a much larger clone differs from it by one base. The chain couples TRBV6-1 to TRBJ1-4, with D unclear. CDR1 is MNHNS and CDR2 is SASEGT in the germline V gene. The CDR3 contains 14 residues. V was cut by 7 bases and J by 4 bases, with 13 bases left in between. The CDR3 loop is CASTQNAYNEKLFF. The CDR3 coding sequence is TGTGCCAGCACCCAGAACGCCTATAATGAAAAACTGTTTTTT.

V usage is TRBV20-1 and J usage is TRBJ2-6, with D unclear. The CDR3 contains 14 residues. V gave up 5 bases and J gave up 4 bases, with 12 bases separating them. From germline, CDR1 is DFQATT and CDR2 SNEGSKA (reference sequence). CDR3 protein: CSAPFRAGANVLTF. In DNA form, the CDR3 reads TGCAGTGCTCCTTTTAGGGCGGGGGCCAACGTCCTGACTTTC.

The V gene is TRBV6-1, the J gene TRBJ1-2; maybe TRBD1 (6 bases). Germline V lookup: CDR1 MNHNS, CDR2 SASEGT. V was trimmed by 6 bases and J by 7 bases, leaving 33 bases between them. There are 19 residues in the CDR3. The CDR3 loop reads CASSPEAYLTGQGWAGYTF. The CDR3 region has the DNA TGTGCCAGCAGCCCCGAGGCCTACCTTACAGGGCAGGGGTGGGCTGGCTACACCTTC.

The chain carries TRBV5-6 and TRBJ2-3; D might be TRBD2 (5 bases). This CDR3 has 17 amino acids. Per germline, CDR1 SGHDT and CDR2 YYEEEE. The germline V and J ends were trimmed by 0 bases and 0 bases, with 14 bases remaining between them. Written as DNA, the CDR3 is TGTGCCAGCAGCTTGGTGAGGGTAGCACTAAGCACAGATACGCAGTATTTT. Its protein product is CASSLVRVALSTDTQYF.

This clonotype has just a few counts. The chain links TRBV5-1 to TRBJ2-2; 10 bases fit TRBD2. In germline, CDR1 is SGHRS, CDR2 YFSETQ. V gave up 4 bases and J gave up 1 base; unmatched junction bases: 4. This CDR3 has 16 amino acids. The CDR3, as DNA: TGCGCCAGCAGCCCGAGGACTAGCGGGAACACCGGGGAGCTGTTTTTT. This encodes CASSPRTSGNTGELFF.

This clonotype has ten or more counts. This rearrangement joins TRBV2 to TRBJ2-2, with 11 bases aligning to TRBD2. The CDR3 sequence is 16 residues long. Trimming cost V 6 bases and J 2 bases; bases outside gene matches: 5. CDR1 is SNHLY, CDR2 FYNNEI, per germline. The CDR3 region is CASRTLAGGNTGELFF. The DNA for the CDR3 is TGTGCCAGCAGAACCCTAGCGGGAGGAAACACCGGGGAGCTGTTTTTT.

The V call is TRBV14, the J call TRBJ2-5, with 7 positions matching TRBD2. Germline V gene sequence: CDR1 SGHDN, CDR2 FVKESK. The CDR3 is made up of 14 amino acids. Trimming removed 1 base from V and 2 bases from J; junction bases left unmatched: 1. CDR3 nucleotide sequence: TGTGCCAGCAGCCAAGGGGAGGGACAAGAGACCCAGTACTTC. This sequence encodes CASSQGEGQETQYF.

This clonotype appeared a few times. This clone may be a read error of a much larger clone one base away. The chain links TRBV12-3 or TRBV12-4 to TRBJ1-1; no clear D gene. Trimming took 5 bases from V and 1 from J, leaving 20 bases between them. The CDR3 runs 17 residues. The DNA of the CDR3 is TGTGCCAGCAGTCCCAGGAAAGACCCCTTCACGAACACTGAAGCTTTCTTT. Residues: CASSPRKDPFTNTEAFF.

A single count supports this clonotype. With a much larger clone just one base away, this may be a read error. The CDR3 protein is CASSDRGPIHEQYF. CDR3 DNA: TGTGCCAGCAGTGACAGAGGTCCAATCCACGAGCAGTACTTC. This chain links TRBV10-3 with TRBJ2-7; the D gene is possibly TRBD1 (5 bases). CDR3 size: 14 residues. Germline CDR1 reads ENHRY; CDR2 reads SYGVKD.

To note about this clonotype: The junction does not match germline at one end; this may be a read error. The chain carries TRBV29-1 and TRBJ1-5, with TRBD1 matching 8 bases. The CDR3 extends over 13 amino acids. Germline V gives CDR1 SQVTM, CDR2 ANQGSEA. The CDR3 spells CSAWTGSGQTQHF. CDR3 bases: TGCAGCGCGTGGACAGGGTCAGGTCAGACCCAGCATTTT.

A single count supports this clonotype. This rearrangement joins TRBV14 to TRBJ2-3; no reliable D call. V was trimmed by 1 base and J by 0 bases, leaving 14 bases between them. The V gene's germline CDR1 is SGHDN and CDR2 FVKESK. The CDR3 consists of 17 residues. For the CDR3, the DNA is TGTGCCAGCAGCCAAGGAGACGAAATCCCCAGCACAGATACGCAGTATTTT. This encodes CASSQGDEIPSTDTQYF.

This clonotype was counted at least ten times. The chain recombines TRBV3-1 with TRBJ1-1; TRBD1 might be the D (5 bases). Looked up from germline, CDR1 is LGHDT and CDR2 is YNNKEL (reference sequence). CDR3 length: 14 residues. Trimming left V 3 bases short and J 5 bases short, with 13 bases between. The CDR3 protein is CASSQGRGGTEAFF. CDR3 in DNA: TGTGCCAGCAGCCAGGGTAGGGGCGGGACTGAAGCTTTCTTT.